This entry describes one T cell receptor (beta chain). The target antigen is unknown. This entry belongs to a study of cytomegalovirus exposure and HLA in healthy donors. General study findings and limits: The majority of TCR sequences were rare, yet some public TCRs appeared in many donors. No immune exposure information besides CMV serostatus was available. Further analysis, carried out later, found HLA-associated TCR beta chains more clonally expanded than equally common other chains.

13 Jbeta primers and 60 Vbeta primers were used for the PCR. Sequencing was performed with immunoSEQ multiplex PCR; in TCRdb, only in-frame clones are kept and a portion is missing. The sample records about 120,000 clones, around 80% being singletons. From germline, CDR1 is KGHSH and CDR2 LQKENI. V lost 2 bases and J 6 bases, leaving 19 bases between the germline ends. The CDR3 has 17 amino acids. This clonotype was obtained from a woman under 30 in good health and CMV-seronegative. The sequencing input was PBMCs. The chain employs TRBV18 and TRBJ2-2; D may be TRBD2 (5 bases). CDR3 sequence reads: CASSPAPGSYPPGELFF. DNA of the CDR3: TGTGCCAGCTCACCAGCCCCGGGATCCTACCCACCCGGGGAGCTGTTTTTT.